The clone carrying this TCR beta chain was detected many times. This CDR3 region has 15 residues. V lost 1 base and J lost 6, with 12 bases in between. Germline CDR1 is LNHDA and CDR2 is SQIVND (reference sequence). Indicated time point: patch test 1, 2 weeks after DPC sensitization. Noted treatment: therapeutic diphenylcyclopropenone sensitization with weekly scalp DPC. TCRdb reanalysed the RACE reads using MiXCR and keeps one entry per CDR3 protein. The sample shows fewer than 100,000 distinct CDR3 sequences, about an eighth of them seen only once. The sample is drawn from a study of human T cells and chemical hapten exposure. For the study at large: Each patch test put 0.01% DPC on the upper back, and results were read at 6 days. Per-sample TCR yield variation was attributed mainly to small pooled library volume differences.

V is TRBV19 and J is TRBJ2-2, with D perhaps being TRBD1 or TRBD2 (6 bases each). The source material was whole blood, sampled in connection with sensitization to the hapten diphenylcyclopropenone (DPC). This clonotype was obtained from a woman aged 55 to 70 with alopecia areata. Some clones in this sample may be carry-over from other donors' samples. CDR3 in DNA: TGTGCCAGTAGTATAGGTAACAGGGAGGCCGGGGAGCTGTTTTTT. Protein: CASSIGNREAGELFF.